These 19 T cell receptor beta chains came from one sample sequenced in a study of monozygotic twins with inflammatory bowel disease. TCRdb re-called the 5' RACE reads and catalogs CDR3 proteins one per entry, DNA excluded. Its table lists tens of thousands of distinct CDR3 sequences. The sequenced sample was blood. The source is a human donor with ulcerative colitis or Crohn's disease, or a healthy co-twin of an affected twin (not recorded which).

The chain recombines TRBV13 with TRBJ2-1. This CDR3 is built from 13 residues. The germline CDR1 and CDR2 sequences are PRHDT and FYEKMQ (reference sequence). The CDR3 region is CASSLASGDEQFF.

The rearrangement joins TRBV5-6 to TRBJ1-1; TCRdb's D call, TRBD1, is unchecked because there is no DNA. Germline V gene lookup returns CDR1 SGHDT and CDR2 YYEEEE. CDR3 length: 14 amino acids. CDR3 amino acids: CASSSQGRRAEAFF.

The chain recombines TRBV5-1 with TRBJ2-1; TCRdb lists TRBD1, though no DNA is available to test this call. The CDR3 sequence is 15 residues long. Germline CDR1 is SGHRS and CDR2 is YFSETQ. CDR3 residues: CASSSPGQGGNEQFF.

CDR3 amino acids: CASSLVGQQETQYF. This rearrangement joins TRBV5-6 to TRBJ2-5; as DNA is missing, the TRBD1 call by TCRdb cannot be tested. Germline lookup yields CDR1 SGHDT and CDR2 YYEEEE. The CDR3 consists of 14 residues.

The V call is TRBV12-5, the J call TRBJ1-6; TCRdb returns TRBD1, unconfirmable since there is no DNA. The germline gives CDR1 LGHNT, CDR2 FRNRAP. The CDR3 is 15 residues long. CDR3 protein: CASGTGQGYNSPLHF.

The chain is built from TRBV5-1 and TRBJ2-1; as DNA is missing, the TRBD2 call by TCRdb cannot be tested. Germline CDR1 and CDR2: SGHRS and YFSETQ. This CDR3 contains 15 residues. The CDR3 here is CASQILAGGSNEQFF. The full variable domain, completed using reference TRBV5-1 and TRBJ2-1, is KAGVTQTPRYLIKTRGQQVTLSCSPISGHRSVSWYQQTPGQGLQFLFEYFSETQRNKGNFPGRFSGRQFSNSRSEMNVSTLELGDSALYLCASQILAGGSNEQFFGPGTRLTVL.

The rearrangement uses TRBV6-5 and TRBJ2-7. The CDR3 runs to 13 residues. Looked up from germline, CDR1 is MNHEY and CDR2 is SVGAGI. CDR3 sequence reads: CASSYELGNEQYF.

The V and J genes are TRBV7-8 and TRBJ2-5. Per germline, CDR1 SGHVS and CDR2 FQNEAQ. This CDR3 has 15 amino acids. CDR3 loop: CASSLMERYQETQYF.

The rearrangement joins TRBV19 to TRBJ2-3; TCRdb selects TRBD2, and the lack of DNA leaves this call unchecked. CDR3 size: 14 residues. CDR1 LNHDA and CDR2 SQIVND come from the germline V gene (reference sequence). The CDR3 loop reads CASRPAGNTDTQYF. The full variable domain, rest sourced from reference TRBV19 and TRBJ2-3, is DGGITQSPKYLFRKEGQNVTLSCEQNLNHDAMYWYRQDPGQGLRLIYYSQIVNDFQKGDIAEGYSVSREKKESFPLTVTSAQKNPTAFYLCASRPAGNTDTQYFGPGTRLTVL.

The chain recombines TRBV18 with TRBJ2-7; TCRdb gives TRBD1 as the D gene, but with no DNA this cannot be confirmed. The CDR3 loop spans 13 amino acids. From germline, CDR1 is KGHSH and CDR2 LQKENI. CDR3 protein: CASSPSTGGEQYF.

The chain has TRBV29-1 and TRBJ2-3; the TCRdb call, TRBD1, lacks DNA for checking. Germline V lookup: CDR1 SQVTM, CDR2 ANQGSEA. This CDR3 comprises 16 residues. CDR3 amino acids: CSVEGSVRGSTDTQNF.

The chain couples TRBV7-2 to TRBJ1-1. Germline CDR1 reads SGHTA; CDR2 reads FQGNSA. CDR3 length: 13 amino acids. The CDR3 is CASSRRGNTEAFF. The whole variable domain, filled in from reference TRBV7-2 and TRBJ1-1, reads GAGVSQSPSNKVTEKGKDVELRCDPISGHTALYWYRQSLGQGLEFLIYFQGNSAPDKSGLPSDRFSAERTGGSVSTLTIQRTQQEDSAVYLCASSRRGNTEAFFGQGTRLTVV.

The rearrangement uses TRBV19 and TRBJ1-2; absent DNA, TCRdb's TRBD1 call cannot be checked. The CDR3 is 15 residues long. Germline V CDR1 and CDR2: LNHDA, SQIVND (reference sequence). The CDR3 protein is CASSITGGYDNGYTF.

The CDR3 reads CSAPEGAGEEKLFF. This rearrangement joins TRBV20-1 to TRBJ1-4; TCRdb's D call, TRBD1, is unchecked because there is no DNA. This CDR3 is built from 14 residues. Per the germline V gene, CDR1 is DFQATT and CDR2 is SNEGSKA (reference sequence).

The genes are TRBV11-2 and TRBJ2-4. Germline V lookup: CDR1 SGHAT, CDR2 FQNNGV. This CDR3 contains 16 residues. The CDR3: CASSFGISRAKNIQYF. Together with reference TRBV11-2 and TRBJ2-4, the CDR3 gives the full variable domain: EAGVAQSPRYKIIEKRQSVAFWCNPISGHATLYWYQQILGQGPKLLIQFQNNGVVDDSQLPKDRFSAERLKGVDSTLKIQPAKLEDSAVYLCASSFGISRAKNIQYFGAGTRLSVL.

This chain's CDR3 is CASSYGSQETQYF. The chain recombines TRBV18 with TRBJ2-5; TCRdb's assignment of TRBD2 cannot be checked, as there is no DNA. Germline loops: CDR1 KGHSH, CDR2 LQKENI. The CDR3 runs 13 residues.

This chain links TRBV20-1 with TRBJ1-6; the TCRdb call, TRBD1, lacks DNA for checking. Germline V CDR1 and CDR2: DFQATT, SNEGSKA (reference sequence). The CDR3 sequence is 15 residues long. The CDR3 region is CSASRQGGANSPLHF.

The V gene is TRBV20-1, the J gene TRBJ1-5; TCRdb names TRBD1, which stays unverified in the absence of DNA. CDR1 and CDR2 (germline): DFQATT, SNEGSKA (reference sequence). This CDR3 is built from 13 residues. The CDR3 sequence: CSARDGGTQPQHF.

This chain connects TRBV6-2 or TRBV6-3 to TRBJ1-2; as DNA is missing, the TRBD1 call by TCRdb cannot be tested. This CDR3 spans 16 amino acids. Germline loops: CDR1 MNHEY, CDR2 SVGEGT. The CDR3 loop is CASSYSPGGPKRGYTF.